Below, one T cell receptor beta chain is given with its context. This specimen belongs to a study of blood T cell repertoires in COVID-19. Profiled with immunoSEQ multiplex PCR; TCRdb holds only in-frame clones, not every one. The sample records fewer than 110,000 clones, about 89% being singletons. V was cut by 4 bases and J by 2 bases, with 12 bases left in between. The CDR3 consists of 15 residues. The germline V gene encodes CDR1 SGHDT and CDR2 YYEEEE. The sequenced material came from peripheral blood. The sequence was collected from a man aged 50-59 years with acute or convalescent COVID-19. This rearrangement joins TRBV5-6 to TRBJ2-2; maybe TRBD1 (6 bases). The CDR3 region is CASSPGHFNTGELFF. For the CDR3, the DNA is TGTGCCAGCAGCCCGGGACATTTTAACACCGGGGAGCTGTTTTTT.